This TCR beta chain is drawn from a study of early T cells in non-severe SARS-CoV-2 infection. At the level of the study: Sequencing used unsorted whole-blood bulk RNA, so chains lack pairing.

The protocol attached unique molecular identifiers to individual cDNA molecules. TCRdb re-called the 5' RACE reads through MiXCR, storing one row per CDR3 protein. This table holds some 96,000 distinct CDR3 sequences, more than 13% found once. Note on this clonotype: Its antigen is still unknown. Germline and junction disagree at one end, which may indicate a read error.

The length of the CDR3 is 12 residues. Germline V lookup: CDR1 MDHEN, CDR2 SYDVKM. Broader study findings: VDJdb matching favored anti-spike CD8 responses, missing private and CD4 specificities.

The receptor was isolated from an adult who was a healthcare worker with PCR-confirmed SARS-CoV-2 infection or an uninfected control (not recorded which). Sequencing input: whole blood. V usage is TRBV28 and J usage is TRBJ2-2, with D hard to call. The CDR3 region has the DNA TGTGCCAGCAGTTGGAACTCCGGGGAGCTGTTTTTT. It is translated as CASSWNSGELFF.